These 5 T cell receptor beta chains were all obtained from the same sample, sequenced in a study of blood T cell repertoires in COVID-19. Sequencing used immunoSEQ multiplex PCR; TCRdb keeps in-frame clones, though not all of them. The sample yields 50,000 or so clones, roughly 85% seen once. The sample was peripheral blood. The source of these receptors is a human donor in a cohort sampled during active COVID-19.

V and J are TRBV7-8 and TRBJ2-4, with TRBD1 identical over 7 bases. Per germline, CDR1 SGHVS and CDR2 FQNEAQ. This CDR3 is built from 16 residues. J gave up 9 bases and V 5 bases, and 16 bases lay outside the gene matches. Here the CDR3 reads CASSPGAGTVGSIQYF. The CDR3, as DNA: TGTGCCAGCAGCCCAGGGGCAGGGACAGTGGGTAGCATTCAGTACTTC.

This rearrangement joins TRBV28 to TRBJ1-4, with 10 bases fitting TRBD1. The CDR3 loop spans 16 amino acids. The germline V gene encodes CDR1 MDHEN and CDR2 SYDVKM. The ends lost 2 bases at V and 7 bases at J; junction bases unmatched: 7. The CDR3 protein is CASSLGIDRGLEKLFF. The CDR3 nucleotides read TGTGCCAGCAGTTTAGGAATAGACAGGGGGCTTGAAAAACTGTTTTTT.

The CDR3 spells CASSAAQGGRNYGYTF. The CDR3, as DNA: TGTGCCAGCAGCGCAGCACAGGGAGGGAGGAACTATGGCTACACCTTC. This chain connects TRBV5-5 to TRBJ1-2, with D possibly TRBD1 on 6 matching bases. The germline V and J ends were trimmed by 4 bases and 2 bases, with 18 bases remaining between them. The CDR3 extends over 16 amino acids. Germline V lookup: CDR1 SGHKS, CDR2 YYEKEE (reference sequence).

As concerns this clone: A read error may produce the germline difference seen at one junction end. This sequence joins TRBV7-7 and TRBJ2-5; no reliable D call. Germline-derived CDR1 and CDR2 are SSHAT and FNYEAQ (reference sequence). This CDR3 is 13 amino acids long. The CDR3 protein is CASSLSNQETQYF. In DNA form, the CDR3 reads TGTGCTAGCAGCTTGTCAAATCAAGAGACCCAGTACTTC.

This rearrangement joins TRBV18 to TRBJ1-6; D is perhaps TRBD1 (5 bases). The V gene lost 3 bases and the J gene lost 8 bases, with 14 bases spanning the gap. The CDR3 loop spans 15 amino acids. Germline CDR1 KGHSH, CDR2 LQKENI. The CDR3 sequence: CASSPGGTEDSPLHF. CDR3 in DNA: TGTGCCAGCTCACCGGGAGGGACGGAAGATTCACCCCTCCACTTT.